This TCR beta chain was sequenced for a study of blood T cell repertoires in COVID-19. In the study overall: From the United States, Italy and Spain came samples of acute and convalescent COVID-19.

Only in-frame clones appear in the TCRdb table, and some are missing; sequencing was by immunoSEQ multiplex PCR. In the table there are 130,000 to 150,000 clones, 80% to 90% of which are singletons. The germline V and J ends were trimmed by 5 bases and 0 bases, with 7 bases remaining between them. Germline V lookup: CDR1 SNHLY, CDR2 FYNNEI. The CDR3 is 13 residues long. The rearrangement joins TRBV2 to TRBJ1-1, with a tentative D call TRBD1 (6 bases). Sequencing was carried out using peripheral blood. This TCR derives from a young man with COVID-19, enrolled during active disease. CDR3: CASSTGMNTEAFF. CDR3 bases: TGTGCCAGCAGTACAGGGATGAACACTGAAGCTTTCTTT. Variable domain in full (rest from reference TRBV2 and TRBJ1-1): EPEVTQTPSHQVTQMGQEVILRCVPISNHLYFYWYRQILGQKVEFLVSFYNNEISEKSEIFDDQFSVERPDGSNFTLKIRSTKLEDSAMYFCASSTGMNTEAFFGQGTRLTVV.